These 17 T cell receptor beta chains were sequenced from one sample in a study of blood T cells in healthy people across ages. A second PCR, run for roughly 7 to 11 cycles, used a sample-barcoded 5' primer plus a J-beta primer mix. Using its own MiXCR run on the 5' RACE reads, TCRdb lists one record per CDR3 protein. The sample has more than 550,000 distinct CDR3 sequences, 20% to 25% seen once; the top ten hold 22%. Material: blood. The receptors originated from a man between 65 and 85 years old in good health.

The chain links TRBV20-1 to TRBJ2-4; the D call may be TRBD1 or TRBD2 (5 bases each). Trimming pared 6 bases from V and 1 base from J, leaving 13 bases between. The CDR3 covers 14 residues. Per germline, CDR1 DFQATT and CDR2 SNEGSKA (reference sequence). CDR3 coding DNA: TGCAGTGCCCTGGAGAGGGGTGCCAAAAACATTCAGTACTTC. Its translation is CSALERGAKNIQYF.

This clonotype was recorded a few times. This chain joins TRBV18 and TRBJ1-2, with a tentative D call TRBD1 (5 bases). Between the trimmed V and J ends, which lost 1 base and 7 bases, there was a span of 16 bases. The length of the CDR3 is 15 residues. In germline, CDR1 is KGHSH, CDR2 LQKENI. For the CDR3, the DNA is TGTGCCAGCTCACCACTATCAGGGAGCCAGGGTGGCTACACCTTC. Amino acid sequence: CASSPLSGSQGGYTF.

This chain uses TRBV4-2 with TRBJ2-3; 7 nucleotides line up with TRBD2. Germline V lookup: CDR1 LGHNA, CDR2 YNFKEQ. CDR3 length: 15 residues. J gave up 2 bases and V 2 bases, and 4 bases lay outside the gene matches. The CDR3 region is CASSQRTRNTDTQYF. CDR3 sequence (DNA): TGTGCCAGCAGCCAAAGGACTAGGAACACAGATACGCAGTATTTT.

CDR3 protein: CASSLVSLGQGAQNEQFF. The CDR3 DNA reads as TGTGCCAGCAGCTTAGTCAGTCTGGGACAGGGGGCGCAAAATGAGCAGTTCTTC. The V and J genes are TRBV7-2 and TRBJ2-7, with 12 positions matching TRBD1. The J call may be in error: the DNA end matches TRBJ2-1 better. The CDR3 is 18 amino acids. Per the germline V gene, CDR1 is SGHTA and CDR2 is FQGNSA.

This clonotype was recorded a few times. This sequence joins TRBV29-1 and TRBJ1-1, with D possibly TRBD1 on 5 matching bases. The germline V gene encodes CDR1 SQVTM and CDR2 ANQGSEA. This CDR3 is built from 10 residues. Between the trimmed V and J ends, which lost 8 bases and 7 bases, there was a span of 11 bases. This CDR3 is CSSTQGEAFF. CDR3 DNA sequence: TGCAGCTCAACCCAGGGTGAAGCTTTCTTT.

The rearrangement links TRBV11-2 to TRBJ2-5, with D uncertain. Trimming cost V 0 bases and J 4 bases, with 9 bases left between them. This CDR3 region has 14 residues. Germline CDR1 reads SGHAT; CDR2 reads FQNNGV. In DNA form, the CDR3 reads TGTGCCAGCAGCTTAGATTTAGCTGGAGAGACCCAGTACTTC. Residues: CASSLDLAGETQYF.

Comments on this clonotype: A much larger clone differs by one base, so this may be a read error. This rearrangement joins TRBV18 to TRBJ2-1; D remains ambiguous. The CDR3 has 12 residues. CDR1 is KGHSH and CDR2 is LQKENI in the germline V gene. CDR3 amino acids: CAGSPEYNEQFF. CDR3 nucleotides: TGTGCCGGCTCACCCGAGTACAATGAGCAGTTCTTC.

This clonotype was picked up a small number of times. The rearrangement links TRBV6-5 to TRBJ2-5, with 7 bases matching TRBD1. The CDR3 covers 15 residues. The V gene's germline CDR1 is MNHEY and CDR2 SVGAGI. V lost 6 bases, J lost 1 base, and 8 bases stayed unmatched. In DNA, the CDR3 is TGTGCCAGCAGAAGCCGGGACAGTTTCCAAGAGACCCAGTACTTC. This codes for CASRSRDSFQETQYF.

This clonotype was detected a few times. This chain uses TRBV28 with TRBJ2-7; TRBD1 aligns across 9 bases. The assigned J gene may be wrong: the sequence end matches TRBJ2-5 better. From germline, CDR1 is MDHEN and CDR2 SYDVKM. CDR3 size: 14 residues. This chain's CDR3 is CASSTLGQGETQYF. CDR3 in DNA: TGTGCCAGCAGTACTCTGGGACAGGGAGAGACCCAGTACTTC.

In this sample, this clonotype turned up many times. The genes are TRBV3-1 and TRBJ2-7, with D uncertain. V was shortened by 3 bases and J by 4 bases, with 7 bases between the two germline ends. This CDR3 region has 12 residues. CDR1 is LGHDT, CDR2 YNNKEL, per germline (reference sequence). Written as DNA, the CDR3 is TGTGCCAGCAGCCAGGGTGGTTACGAGCAGTACGTC. This encodes CASSQGGYEQYV.

The genes are TRBV6-6 and TRBJ1-6; D not certain. CDR3 length equals 15 residues. Trimming cost V 2 bases and J 5 bases, with 10 bases left between them. Germline CDR1 reads MNHNY; CDR2 reads SVGAGI (reference sequence). CDR3 sequence: CASSYGPANNSPLHF. Here the CDR3 DNA reads TGTGCCAGCAGTTACGGGCCGGCCAATAATTCACCCCTCCACTTT.

The chain is built from TRBV12-3 or TRBV12-4 and TRBJ2-5; 7 bases map to TRBD2. The CDR3 covers 16 residues. V lost 5 bases and J lost 2; bases outside the gene matches: 11. Here the CDR3 DNA reads TGTGCCAGCAGTCCTACGACGGCTAGCGGACAAGAGACCCAGTACTTC. This translates into CASSPTTASGQETQYF.

This clonotype was recorded a few times. The gene calls are TRBV28 and TRBJ2-2, with TRBD2 as a possible D gene (6 bases). CDR3 length: 17 amino acids. Germline CDR1 and CDR2: MDHEN and SYDVKM. Trimming cost V 5 bases and J 1 base, with 17 bases left between them. CDR3 loop: CASSNRRDSMNTGELFF. CDR3 nucleotides: TGTGCCAGCAGTAATCGCCGGGACTCCATGAACACCGGGGAGCTGTTTTTT.

This sequence joins TRBV18 and TRBJ2-3, with D possibly matching TRBD1 (7 bases). V was shortened by 5 bases and J by 2 bases, with 14 bases between the two germline ends. Germline V CDR1 and CDR2: KGHSH, LQKENI. This CDR3 is 15 amino acids long. This CDR3 reads CASSIQGGLTDTQYF. CDR3 nucleotides: TGTGCCAGCTCAATCCAGGGGGGCCTCACAGATACGCAGTATTTT.

This clonotype was observed a handful of times. The junction and the germline gene differ at one end; a read error may be behind it. J is TRBJ1-5 and V is TRBV24-1, with 8 nucleotides matching TRBD1. Per germline, CDR1 KGHDR and CDR2 SFDVKD. The CDR3 has 19 residues. CDR3 protein: CAASDLRCQGAMGNRPQHF. CDR3 coding DNA: TGTGCCGCCAGTGATTTGCGATGTCAGGGGGCCATGGGCAATCGGCCCCAGCATTTT.

DNA of the CDR3: TGCAGTGCTAGAGATTGGTACAGTTCCACTGAAGCTTTCTTT. Residues: CSARDWYSSTEAFF. The chain joins TRBV20-1 to TRBJ1-1; D gene unclear. Germline V gives CDR1 DFQATT, CDR2 SNEGSKA (reference sequence). Trimming shortened V by 0 bases and J by 4 bases, and 12 bases separated the two germline ends. The CDR3 totals 14 residues.

V gene TRBV6-1 combines with J gene TRBJ2-1; D gene uncertain. From germline, CDR1 is MNHNS and CDR2 SASEGT. There are 13 residues in the CDR3. Between the trimmed V and J ends, which lost 2 bases and 3 bases, there was a span of 5 bases. In DNA, the CDR3 is TGTGCCAGCAGTGAAACGAACTACAATGAGCAGTTCTTC. Translated: CASSETNYNEQFF.